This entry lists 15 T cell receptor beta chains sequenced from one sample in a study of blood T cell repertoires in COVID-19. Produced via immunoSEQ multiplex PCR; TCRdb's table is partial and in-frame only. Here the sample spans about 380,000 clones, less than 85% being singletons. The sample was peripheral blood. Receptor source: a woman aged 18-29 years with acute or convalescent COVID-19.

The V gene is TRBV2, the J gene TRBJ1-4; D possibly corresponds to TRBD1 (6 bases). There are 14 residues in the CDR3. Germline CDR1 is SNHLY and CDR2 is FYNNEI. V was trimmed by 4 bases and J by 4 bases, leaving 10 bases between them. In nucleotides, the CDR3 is TGTGCCAGCAGTGCAAGGGGGGGTAATGAAAAACTGTTTTTT. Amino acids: CASSARGGNEKLFF.

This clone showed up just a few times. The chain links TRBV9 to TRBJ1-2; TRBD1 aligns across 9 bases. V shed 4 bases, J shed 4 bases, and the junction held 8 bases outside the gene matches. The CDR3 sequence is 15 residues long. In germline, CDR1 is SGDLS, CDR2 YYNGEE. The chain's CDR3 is CASSPWTGDGYGYTF. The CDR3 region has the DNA TGTGCCAGCAGCCCGTGGACAGGGGACGGCTATGGCTACACCTTC.

In DNA, the CDR3 is TGTGCCAGCAGACCTACGATCCCGGGACAGGGGGCGAGCAATCAGCCCCAGCATTTT. It is translated as CASRPTIPGQGASNQPQHF. The chain has TRBV6-2 or TRBV6-3 and TRBJ1-5; 12 bases line up with TRBD1. Germline-derived CDR1 and CDR2 are MNHEY and SVGEGT. There are 19 residues in the CDR3. The ends lost 6 bases at V and 1 base at J; junction bases unmatched: 13.

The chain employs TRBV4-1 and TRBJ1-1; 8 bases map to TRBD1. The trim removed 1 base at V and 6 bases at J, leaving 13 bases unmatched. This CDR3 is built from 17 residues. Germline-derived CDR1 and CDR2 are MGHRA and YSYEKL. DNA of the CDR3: TGCGCCAGCAGCCAAGCTCCCCAGGACAGGGTATTCCCTGAAGCTTTCTTT. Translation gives CASSQAPQDRVFPEAFF.

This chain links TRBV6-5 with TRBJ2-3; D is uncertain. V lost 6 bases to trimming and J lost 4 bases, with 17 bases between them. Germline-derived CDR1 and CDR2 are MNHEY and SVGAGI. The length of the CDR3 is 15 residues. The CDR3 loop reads CASRSGSQQADTQYF. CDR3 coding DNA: TGTGCCAGCAGGTCCGGAAGCCAGCAGGCAGATACGCAGTATTTT.

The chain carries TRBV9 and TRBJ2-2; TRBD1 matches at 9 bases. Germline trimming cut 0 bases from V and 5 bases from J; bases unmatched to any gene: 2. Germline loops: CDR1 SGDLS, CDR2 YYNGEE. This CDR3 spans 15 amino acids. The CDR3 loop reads CASSVGGQGTGELFF. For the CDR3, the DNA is TGTGCCAGCAGCGTAGGGGGACAGGGTACCGGGGAGCTGTTTTTT.

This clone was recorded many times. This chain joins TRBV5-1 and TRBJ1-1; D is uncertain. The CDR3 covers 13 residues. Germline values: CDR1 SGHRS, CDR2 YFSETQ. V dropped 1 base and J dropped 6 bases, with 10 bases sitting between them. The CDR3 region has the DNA TGCGCCAGCAGCTTGCAGGTTCAGTCTGAAGCTTTCTTT. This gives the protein CASSLQVQSEAFF.

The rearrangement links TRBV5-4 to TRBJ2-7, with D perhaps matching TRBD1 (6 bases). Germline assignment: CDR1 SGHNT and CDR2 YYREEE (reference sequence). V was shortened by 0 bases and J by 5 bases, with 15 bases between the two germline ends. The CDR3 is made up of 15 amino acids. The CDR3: CASSLDPGQVNEQYF. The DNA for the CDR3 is TGTGCCAGCAGCTTGGACCCGGGACAAGTTAACGAGCAGTACTTC.

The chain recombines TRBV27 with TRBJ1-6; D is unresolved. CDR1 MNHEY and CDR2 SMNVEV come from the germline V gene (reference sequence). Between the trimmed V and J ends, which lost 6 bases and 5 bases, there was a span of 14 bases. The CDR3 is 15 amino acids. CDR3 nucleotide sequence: TGTGCCAGCAGAACAAGGACTGCTAATAATTCACCCCTCCACTTT. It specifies CASRTRTANNSPLHF.

The CDR3 nucleotides read TGTGCCAGCACCCCTGGGGGCTCAGCTGAAGCTTTCTTT. Its protein is CASTPGGSAEAFF. This chain links TRBV5-6 with TRBJ1-1, with D perhaps TRBD1 (6 bases). Trimming pared 6 bases from V and 6 bases from J, leaving 15 bases between. CDR3 length: 13 amino acids. The germline gives CDR1 SGHDT, CDR2 YYEEEE.

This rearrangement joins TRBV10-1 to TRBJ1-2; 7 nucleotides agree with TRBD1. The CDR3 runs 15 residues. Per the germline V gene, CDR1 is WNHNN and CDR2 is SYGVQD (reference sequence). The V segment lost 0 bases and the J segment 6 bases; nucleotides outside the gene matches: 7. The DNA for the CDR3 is TGCGCCAGCAGTGAGTCGCGGGACAGCAGCCATGGCTACACCTTC. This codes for CASSESRDSSHGYTF.

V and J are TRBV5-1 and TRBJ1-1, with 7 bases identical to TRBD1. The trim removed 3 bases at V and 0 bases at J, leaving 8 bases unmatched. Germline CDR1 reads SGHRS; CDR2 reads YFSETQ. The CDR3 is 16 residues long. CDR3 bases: TGCGCCAGCAGCTGGGACAGCGACCTCTTGAACACTGAAGCTTTCTTT. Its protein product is CASSWDSDLLNTEAFF.

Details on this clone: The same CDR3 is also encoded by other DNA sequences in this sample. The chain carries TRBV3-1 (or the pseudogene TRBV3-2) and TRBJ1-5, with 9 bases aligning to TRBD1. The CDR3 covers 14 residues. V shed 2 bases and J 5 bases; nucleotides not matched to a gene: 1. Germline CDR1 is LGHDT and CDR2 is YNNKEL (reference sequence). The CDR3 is CASSQRTGDQPQHF. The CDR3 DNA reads TGTGCCAGCAGCCAACGGACAGGGGATCAGCCCCAGCATTTT.

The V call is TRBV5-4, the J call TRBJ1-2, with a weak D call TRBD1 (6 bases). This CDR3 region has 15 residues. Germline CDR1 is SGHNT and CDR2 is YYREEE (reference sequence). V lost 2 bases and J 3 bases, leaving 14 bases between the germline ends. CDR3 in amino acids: CASSFGWQGYYGYTF. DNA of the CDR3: TGTGCCAGCAGCTTTGGGTGGCAGGGGTACTATGGCTACACCTTC.

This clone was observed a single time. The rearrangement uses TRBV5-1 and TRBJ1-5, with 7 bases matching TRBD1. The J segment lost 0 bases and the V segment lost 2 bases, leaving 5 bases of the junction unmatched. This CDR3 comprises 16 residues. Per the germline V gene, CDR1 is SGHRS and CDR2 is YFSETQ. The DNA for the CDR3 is TGCGCCAGCAGCTTTGGGACAGAAGATAGCAATCAGCCCCAGCATTTT. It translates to CASSFGTEDSNQPQHF.